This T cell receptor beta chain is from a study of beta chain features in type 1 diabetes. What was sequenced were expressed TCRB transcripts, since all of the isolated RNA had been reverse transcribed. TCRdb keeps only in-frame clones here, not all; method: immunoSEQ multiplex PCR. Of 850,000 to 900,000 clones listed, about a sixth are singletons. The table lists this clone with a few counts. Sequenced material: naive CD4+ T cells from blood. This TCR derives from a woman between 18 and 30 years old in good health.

Here the CDR3 reads CASSLESPRRGTPYEQYF. The CDR3 region has the DNA TGTGCCAGCAGCTTAGAGTCCCCCCGGCGAGGGACCCCCTACGAGCAGTACTTC. The gene calls are TRBV11-2 and TRBJ2-7; D might be TRBD1 or TRBD2, each matching 5 bases. CDR1 SGHAT and CDR2 FQNNGV come from the germline V gene. This CDR3 spans 18 amino acids. Trimming pared 0 bases from V and 2 bases from J, leaving 20 bases between.